What follows is one T cell receptor (beta chain) and its context. Antigen specificity is unknown. The sample originates from a study of OX40 agonist ivuxolimab in advanced cancers. Study-level information: Patients were dosed intravenously with ivuxolimab at 0.01 to 10 mg/kg every 2 weeks.

The CDR3 contains 12 residues. Germline V gives CDR1 MNHEY, CDR2 SMNVEV (reference sequence). Clones were sequenced by immunoSEQ multiplex PCR, and TCRdb holds only the in-frame ones, with some missing. The data show about 35,000 clones, about 74% seen once. The study, taken as a whole, reports: CD8+ T cells averaged more expanded clones than CD4+. Circulating CD4+ and CD8+ T cells showed clonal expansion by week 6 at 0.1 to 3.0 mg/kg.

Sequenced here: CD4+ or CD8+ T cells sorted from blood, sampled in a trial of the OX40 agonist ivuxolimab. The gene calls are TRBV27 and TRBJ1-2, with D uncertain. This TCR was recovered from an adult with an advanced solid tumor such as melanoma, head and neck, liver or kidney cancer. The DNA of the CDR3 is TGTGCTTCAGACGGACTTGACTATGGCTACACCTTC. Residues: CASDGLDYGYTF.